This T cell receptor (beta chain) appears in the sequencing data of a study of radiotherapy plus CTLA-4 blockade in lung cancer (dated by TCRdb to the late 2010s). Turning to the overall study: Objective responses were observed in approximately 17% of enrolled patients, and disease control was achieved in less than 40%. On the study overall, not on this receptor specifically: After treatment with radiotherapy and ipilimumab, TCR clones that originated in tumors expanded in peripheral blood. Increased serum interferon-beta after radiation, together with early dynamic changes in blood T cell clones, were reported to be the strongest predictors of response.

Receptor libraries were prepared by the immunoSEQ multiplex PCR assay. In its TCRdb copy, this immuneACCESS table keeps in-frame sequences only and misses some clones. Where compared with another copy, unresolved V genes explain less than half of these, and the others have no known cause. Within this sample are 90,000 or so clones, with around 82% of them counted one time only. Roughly 0.84% of the sample goes to the ten largest clones. A remark on this clone: This receptor's antigen is unknown. There are no base qualities to consult, and no much larger clone falls within one base.

After removal of 4 bases from V and 7 bases from J, the junction retains 10 bases not matched to a gene. The CDR3 measures 16 amino acids from cysteine to phenylalanine. This entry keeps only the CDR3 DNA: 48 bases, framed from base 1. The germline V gene sets CDR1 to SGDLS and CDR2 to YYNGEE. In this study, focal radiation therapy paired with CTLA-4 blockade (ipilimumab) was tested in patients who had chemo-refractory metastatic non-small-cell lung cancer. The origin of this receptor is a human donor with non-small cell lung cancer who had stable disease on radiotherapy plus ipilimumab. Rearrangement joined TRBV9 to TRBJ2-1, and 11 junction bases match TRBD1. Sequenced here: peripheral blood, sampled from a patient treated with radiotherapy plus ipilimumab. CDR3 sequence: CASSFTGTGGNNEQFF. The DNA is TGTGCCAGCAGCTTCACCGGGACAGGGGGTAATAATGAGCAGTTCTTC.